This T cell receptor beta chain emerged from a study of regulatory T cells in long-lasting Graves disease (dated by TCRdb to 2020 to 2022). For context, the study as a whole: Newly diagnosed Graves' disease patients had taken antithyroid drugs for less than 3 months. This study used TCR sequencing and RNA sequencing of peripheral blood to compare persistent Graves' disease patients against newly diagnosed Graves' disease patients. A total of around 35 samples were covered by TCR sequencing, comprising 13 persistent and around 20 newly diagnosed Graves' disease patients. The study was conducted in China and was registered as a clinical trial. Findings and caveats that apply to the study as a whole: As a limitation, the authors acknowledged that the small sample size may reduce accuracy. Sequencing and analysis were limited to the TCR beta chain. Peripheral blood alone was examined, since thyroid tissue, which constituted the primary lesion, could not be accessed. Persistent disease showed preferential use of TRBV28, TRBJ1-2 and TRBJ2-5, whereas newly diagnosed disease favored TRBV20-1 and TRBJ2-1. Compared with newly diagnosed patients, patients with persistent Graves' disease had lower TCR Shannon entropy and fewer highly expanded clones, which suggests clonal expansion. Patients with persistent disease shared more public clonotypes (approximately 2,500) than newly diagnosed patients did (about 1,000).

The library relied on multiplex PCR. For sequencing, an Illumina HiSeq 4000 was employed. CDR3 regions were amplified by Arm-PCR with iRepertoire HTBI primers to construct TCR beta libraries. PCR products were gel purified before sequencing. As for how the authors treated the data: Gene usage analysis of CDR3 amino acid clonotypes used the 62 TRBV and more than 13 TRBJ segments found across samples. COPE and FqMerger were used to merge the filtered high-quality paired reads into contigs. Contigs were aligned with BLAST to IMGT TRBV, TRBD and TRBJ reference genes, and CDR3 was defined per IMGT. Any clonotype with a frequency above 0.1% was counted as a highly expanded clone. Shannon entropy was used to measure repertoire diversity, and the Gini coefficient was used to measure V-J evenness. Clonotypes shared by more than one individual were considered public. TCRdb itself trimmed the public reads at Q25 with fastp, ran MiXCR and retained productive beta chains. All rows with the same CDR3 protein become a single entry with the most common DNA and genes. The V and J calls follow TCRdb's processing rather than the paper's. The sample includes hundreds of thousands of distinct CDR3 sequences, with about a sixth observed a single time. The top ten clones comprise about 27% of the sample.

V lost 6 bases and J lost 5 bases, and the count of bases not matched to a germline gene is 10. Taken from cysteine to phenylalanine, the CDR3 has 15 residues. Here the CDR3 DNA is all that survives: 45 bases in frame from base 1. CDR1 and CDR2 were assigned from the germline V gene as MDHEN and SYDVKM. The intended sense of this specimen's time point label: newly diagnosed GD, antithyroid drugs for less than 3 months. RNA was extracted from PBMCs in TRIzol for both TCR sequencing and RNA sequencing. Graves' disease was diagnosed according to American Thyroid Association guidelines. Patients were recruited from an endocrinology department in Xi'an, China. Each patient gave approximately 10 milliliters of peripheral blood, collected in an EDTA anticoagulant tube. PBMCs were isolated by Ficoll Paque Plus density gradient separation without further T cell sorting. An Agilent 2100 Bioanalyzer and agarose gel were used to assess RNA quality, and a NanoDrop 2000 was used to measure RNA concentration.

This clonotype appeared many times. No antigen is known for it. No base quality information exists; no much larger clone differs at one position. These sequences were also reported in another study, on T cells in Graves' hyperthyroidism and ophthalmopathy. Looking at the second paper: A patient counted as having stable Graves' hyperthyroidism if no progression to ophthalmopathy occurred over 18 months of follow-up. Hyperthyroidism patients were newly diagnosed, had a disease duration of under 2 months, and were aged 18 to 65 years. Patients with uncontrolled infections, other autoimmune diseases, pregnancy or lactation were excluded. Diagnoses relied on clinical symptoms, serum thyroxine and TRAb, thyroid ultrasound and orbital computed tomography. The first round of RT-PCR for the TCR CDR3 was performed with the HTBI primer set and the Qiagen OneStep RT-PCR kit. Most expanded thyroid clonotypes (frequency above 0.001) were also detected in blood, a finding suggesting that blood repertoires may reflect thyroid immune responses. In cross-validation, a model built on a 13 V-J signature told ophthalmopathy apart from stable hyperthyroidism with over 85% sensitivity and around 84% specificity, and in testing the same model reached 80%/75%. In validation, the model predicted progression to ophthalmopathy with 60% to 71% sensitivity and around 72% specificity, a median of 6.5 months before onset. To identify distinguishing TCR V-J signatures, a discovery cohort of 100 patients was used, comprising 40 to 45 with Graves' ophthalmopathy and some 60 with stable Graves' hyperthyroidism. Prospective prediction of ophthalmopathy was tested in an independent validation cohort consisting of 18 hyperthyroidism patients and around 16 patients who later progressed to ophthalmopathy. For training and testing, the 80 to 100 patients in the discovery cohort were randomly divided in a 7:3 ratio. In addition, the study compared T-cell repertoires in thyroid tissue and in blood from over 5 Graves' hyperthyroidism patients. After blood sampling, hyperthyroidism patients were treated with methimazole at a starting dose of 30 mg daily, and ophthalmopathy patients were treated with high-dose intravenous methylprednisolone. Libraries were constructed in a second round of multiplex PCR, after which size selection and purification were performed. The libraries were sequenced on an Illumina HiSeq2000 using paired-end 100 bp reads. SOAPnuke was used to process the raw data, removing reads that contained adapters or uncalled bases, had a mean Phred below 15, or lacked an exact match to the constant primer or identifier. COPE v1.2.5 was used to merge high-quality paired reads, and clonotypes were defined as unique nucleotide sequences. MiTCR v1.1 was used to align the clonotypes against IMGT TRBV, TRBD and TRBJ reference segments. Only V-J combinations with frequency above 0.0001, covering roughly 99% of repertoires, were analysed. The TCS score was defined as the ratio of F50 (clonal expansion) to E x V (chaos), calculated using BLOSUM62-based TCRdist between CDR3 peptides within each V-J. Welch's t-statistics and random forest reduced 514 V-J features to some 14, which were used in a naive Bayes classifier (R e1071). Sample size was not statistically predetermined, and investigators were not blinded to group allocation. TCR Vbeta CDR3 sequencing of 135 peripheral blood samples (under 45 ophthalmopathy, 70 to 85 hyperthyroidism and approximately 17 progressor patients) is reported in the paper.

Sample: peripheral blood mononuclear cells (PBMCs), taken at new diagnosis, from a patient treated with antithyroid drugs. This TCR was recovered from a man in his forties with Graves disease. Donor details come from another sample of the same person, matched by shared clones. The sequence links TRBV28 to TRBJ2-7; TRBD1 matches 10 bases in the middle. The nucleotide sequence is TGTGCCAGCAGCCCGGCCGGGACAGGGGATAACGAGCAGTACTTC. Translated, it reads CASSPAGTGDNEQYF.